This passage covers 8 T cell receptor beta chains from one sample sequenced in a study of cytomegalovirus exposure and HLA in healthy donors. Data came from immunoSEQ multiplex PCR; TCRdb stores just in-frame clones and leaves some out. Counted here are about 170,000 clones, 80% to 90% occurring once; the ten biggest clones make up roughly 1.3%. The sample taken for sequencing was PBMCs. Receptors were obtained from a woman in her twenties or thirties in good health and CMV-seronegative.

This chain connects TRBV30 to TRBJ1-3, with D tentatively TRBD1 (5 bases). The length of the CDR3 is 13 residues. Per the germline V gene, CDR1 is GTSNPN and CDR2 is SVGIG (reference sequence). Trimming left V 4 bases short and J 4 bases short, with 11 bases between. The CDR3 DNA is TGTGCCTGGACTCGGACACTCGGAAACACCATATATTTT. This encodes CAWTRTLGNTIYF. The full variable domain, rest sourced from reference TRBV30 and TRBJ1-3, is SQTIHQWPATLVQPVGSPLSLECTVEGTSNPNLYWYRQAAGRGLQLLFYSVGIGQISSEVPQNLSASRPQDRQFILSSKKLLLSDSGFYLCAWTRTLGNTIYFGEGSWLTVV.

In regard to this clone: Other DNA sequences within the sample encode an identical CDR3. The V gene is TRBV2, the J gene TRBJ2-5; 7 bases map to TRBD2. The CDR3 runs to 12 residues. Germline V gene data show CDR1 as SNHLY and CDR2 as FYNNEI. Trimming took 3 bases from V and 5 from J; bases not matched to a gene: 0. The DNA for the CDR3 is TGTGCCAGCAGTGAGCGGGGGGAGACCCAGTACTTC. Its translation is CASSERGETQYF.

This clone was seen only a few times. This sequence joins TRBV5-4 and TRBJ1-2; weak D call: TRBD1 (6 bases). Trimming took 4 bases from V and 2 from J, leaving 12 bases between them. CDR3 size: 14 residues. Germline V CDR1 and CDR2: SGHNT, YYREEE (reference sequence). Here the CDR3 reads CASSPDRFNYGYTF. CDR3 coding DNA: TGTGCCAGCAGCCCGGACAGATTCAACTATGGCTACACCTTC.

This clone appeared a single time. This chain uses TRBV6-5 with TRBJ1-1; 7 positions agree with TRBD1. There are 15 residues in the CDR3. After removal of 2 bases from V and 0 bases from J, the junction contained 3 bases not matched to a gene. Germline assignment: CDR1 MNHEY and CDR2 SVGAGI. CDR3 protein: CASSYQGTVNTEAFF. Here the CDR3 DNA reads TGTGCCAGCAGTTACCAGGGGACAGTGAACACTGAAGCTTTCTTT.

V gene TRBV28 combines with J gene TRBJ2-7; 11 nucleotides match TRBD2. CDR1 is MDHEN, CDR2 SYDVKM, per germline. The length of the CDR3 is 15 residues. J lost 2 bases, V lost 7 bases, and 7 bases had no gene match. In DNA form, the CDR3 reads TGTGCCAGCACACGACTAGCGGGGACCCCCTACGAGCAGTACTTC. Its protein is CASTRLAGTPYEQYF.

The chain combines TRBV7-2 with TRBJ2-7, with D unresolved. V shed 5 bases and J shed 7 bases, with 15 bases lying between them. This CDR3 is built from 13 residues. CDR1 SGHTA and CDR2 FQGNSA come from the germline V gene. CDR3 loop: CASSTPPGWEQYF. CDR3 coding DNA: TGTGCCAGCAGCACTCCTCCCGGGTGGGAGCAGTACTTC. Full variable domain (outside the CDR3, taken from reference TRBV7-2 and TRBJ2-7): GAGVSQSPSNKVTEKGKDVELRCDPISGHTALYWYRQSLGQGLEFLIYFQGNSAPDKSGLPSDRFSAERTGGSVSTLTIQRTQQEDSAVYLCASSTPPGWEQYFGPGTRLTVT.

This chain joins TRBV4-1 and TRBJ2-1; 9 nucleotides match TRBD2. CDR1 and CDR2 (germline): MGHRA, YSYEKL. The length of the CDR3 is 15 residues. Trimming at V came to 1 base and at J to 12 bases, leaving 10 bases not matched to a gene. The DNA for the CDR3 is TGCGCCAGCAGCCAAGGCGGCGGGGGGGCAGTTGGGCAGTTCTTC. It specifies CASSQGGGGAVGQFF.

J is TRBJ2-7 and V is TRBV5-1; 8 bases map to TRBD1. J lost 0 bases, V lost 3 bases, and 8 bases had no gene match. Per germline, CDR1 SGHRS and CDR2 YFSETQ. There are 16 residues in the CDR3. The CDR3 spells CASSSGQGLSSYEQYF. In DNA form, the CDR3 reads TGCGCCAGCAGCTCTGGACAGGGTCTCAGCTCCTACGAGCAGTACTTC.